This is a list of T cell receptor beta chains from one sample in a study of regulatory T cells in long-lasting Graves disease. TCRdb re-analysed the multiplex PCR reads in MiXCR, keeping a single row per CDR3 protein. The sample carries 250,000 or so distinct CDR3 sequences, 20% recorded once. Source: peripheral blood mononuclear cells (PBMCs), taken at new diagnosis, from a patient treated with antithyroid drugs. Every receptor here comes from a female donor with Graves disease. CDR3s include the opening cysteine and the closing phenylalanine or tryptophan.

V,J,CDR3
TRBV18,TRBJ2-7,CASSPSPSSYEQYF
TRBV6-1,TRBJ1-5,CASKQGVNQPQHF
TRBV4-2,TRBJ1-1,CASSRGPVGNAEAFF
TRBV18,TRBJ1-2,CASSRSGSKGYTF
TRBV20-1,TRBJ2-4,CSARDAAGGSKNIQYF
TRBV28,TRBJ1-1,CASSFPGQNEAFF
TRBV30,TRBJ2-1,CAWSPSGMGEQFF
TRBV27,TRBJ1-5,CASSLSHRTVQPQHF
TRBV29-1,TRBJ1-1,CSSKPFVWTEEAFF
TRBV27,TRBJ2-7,CASSLGRFYEQYF
TRBV7-9,TRBJ2-5,CASSSKLRATQYF
TRBV4-3,TRBJ2-1,CASSLRTADEQFF
TRBV11-3,TRBJ2-1,CASSFREEGEQFF
TRBV28,TRBJ2-3,CASSVTSGRTDTQYF
TRBV5-1,TRBJ2-5,CASSLRLAAKGQETQYF
TRBV12-3/TRBV12-4,TRBJ1-1,CASSLRNTKAFF
TRBV7-3,TRBJ2-2,CASSPRLAGGRELFF
TRBV6-1,TRBJ2-7,CASRRDFGSYEQYF
TRBV6-1,TRBJ2-1,CASSRQRAEQFF
TRBV7-3,TRBJ2-1,CASSWGNSYNEQFF
TRBV12-3/TRBV12-4,TRBJ1-4,CASRTWRDNEKLFF
TRBV2,NA,CASTPLLAGGQETQYF
TRBV11-2,TRBJ2-4,CASSLVQGGGKNIQYF
TRBV15,TRBJ2-1,CATSRMASRSNEQFF
TRBV7-8,TRBJ2-3,CASRHARLAGSTTQYF
TRBV10-1,TRBJ1-4,CASSSTGATTNEKLFF
TRBV20-1,TRBJ1-1,CQTGDANTEAFF
TRBV5-4,TRBJ2-5,CASSLDRFETQYF
TRBV12-3/TRBV12-4,TRBJ1-3,CASSLVGQLMFSGNTIYF
TRBV5-1,TRBJ2-5,CASSRAAGGETQYF
TRBV11-2,TRBJ1-2,CASSTDGYYGYTF
TRBV4-1,TRBJ2-3,CASSQGPDTQYF
TRBV6-2/TRBV6-3,TRBJ1-1,CASSYSRRSGTEAFF
TRBV2,TRBJ1-5,CASSGVGRISTGVMGNQPQHF
TRBV6-2/TRBV6-3,TRBJ2-5,CASSYSTTNQETQYF
TRBV5-1,TRBJ2-3,CASSTRAGGSTDTQYF
TRBV20-1,TRBJ1-2,CSAHSGQANYGYTF
TRBV7-6,TRBJ2-5,CASSRRKQETQYF